This TCR beta chain was identified in a study of spatial heterogeneity in lung cancer. Study context: Detected sequences consistently included more beta-chain ones than alpha-chain ones.

A unique molecular identifier was attached to every TCR cDNA molecule. TCRdb re-derived calls from the 5' RACE reads in MiXCR, one entry per CDR3 protein. The data show some 25,000 distinct CDR3 sequences, about 13% seen once. Time point here: sample taken at primary tumor resection. Unsorted samples of tumor, nontumor lung or frozen PBMC had their whole RNA sequenced. The donor group consisted of 55 to 85 patients who had untreated, early-stage non-small cell lung cancer. This clonotype originated in a female donor with early-stage non-small cell lung cancer. Sequences were derived from PBMCs, sampled at surgery.

As DNA, the CDR3 is TGTGCCAGCACCCGGAGGACCGGGGAGCTGTTTTTT. Its translation is CASTRRTGELFF. The rearrangement links TRBV7-2 to TRBJ2-2, with a possible D match to TRBD2 (5 bases). The CDR3 spans 12 residues. With 7 bases removed from V and 5 bases from J, the gap between germline ends came to 8 bases. CDR1 is SGHTA and CDR2 is FQGNSA in the germline V gene. The complete variable domain, with remaining parts taken from reference TRBV7-2 and TRBJ2-2, reads GAGVSQSPSNKVTEKGKDVELRCDPISGHTALYWYRQSLGQGLEFLIYFQGNSAPDKSGLPSDRFSAERTGGSVSTLTIQRTQQEDSAVYLCASTRRTGELFFGEGSRLTVL.